This T cell receptor beta chain was identified during a study of early T cells in non-severe SARS-CoV-2 infection. Study background: The study sequenced bulk RNA from unsorted whole blood, with chains unpaired. Findings of the study overall: Matches to VDJdb favored anti-spike CD8 responses and missed private and CD4 specificities.

Per germline, CDR1 MDHEN and CDR2 SYDVKM. The CDR3 consists of 13 residues. V was cut by 1 base and J by 8 bases, with 9 bases left in between. The TCR library protocol was used to attach unique molecular identifiers. These identifiers were attached to individual cDNA molecules. MiXCR, applied by TCRdb to the 5' RACE reads, yields one record per CDR3 protein. The data hold some 66,000 distinct CDR3 sequences, with 13% observed a single time. As to this clonotype: The antigen is not known.

This receptor was identified in an adult who was a healthcare worker with PCR-confirmed SARS-CoV-2 infection or an uninfected control (not recorded which). Sequencing used whole blood. The chain combines TRBV28 with TRBJ2-1; D remains ambiguous. CDR3 sequence (DNA): TGTGCCAGCAGTTTATCCAGGTGGTATGAGCAGTTCTTC. Residues: CASSLSRWYEQFF.